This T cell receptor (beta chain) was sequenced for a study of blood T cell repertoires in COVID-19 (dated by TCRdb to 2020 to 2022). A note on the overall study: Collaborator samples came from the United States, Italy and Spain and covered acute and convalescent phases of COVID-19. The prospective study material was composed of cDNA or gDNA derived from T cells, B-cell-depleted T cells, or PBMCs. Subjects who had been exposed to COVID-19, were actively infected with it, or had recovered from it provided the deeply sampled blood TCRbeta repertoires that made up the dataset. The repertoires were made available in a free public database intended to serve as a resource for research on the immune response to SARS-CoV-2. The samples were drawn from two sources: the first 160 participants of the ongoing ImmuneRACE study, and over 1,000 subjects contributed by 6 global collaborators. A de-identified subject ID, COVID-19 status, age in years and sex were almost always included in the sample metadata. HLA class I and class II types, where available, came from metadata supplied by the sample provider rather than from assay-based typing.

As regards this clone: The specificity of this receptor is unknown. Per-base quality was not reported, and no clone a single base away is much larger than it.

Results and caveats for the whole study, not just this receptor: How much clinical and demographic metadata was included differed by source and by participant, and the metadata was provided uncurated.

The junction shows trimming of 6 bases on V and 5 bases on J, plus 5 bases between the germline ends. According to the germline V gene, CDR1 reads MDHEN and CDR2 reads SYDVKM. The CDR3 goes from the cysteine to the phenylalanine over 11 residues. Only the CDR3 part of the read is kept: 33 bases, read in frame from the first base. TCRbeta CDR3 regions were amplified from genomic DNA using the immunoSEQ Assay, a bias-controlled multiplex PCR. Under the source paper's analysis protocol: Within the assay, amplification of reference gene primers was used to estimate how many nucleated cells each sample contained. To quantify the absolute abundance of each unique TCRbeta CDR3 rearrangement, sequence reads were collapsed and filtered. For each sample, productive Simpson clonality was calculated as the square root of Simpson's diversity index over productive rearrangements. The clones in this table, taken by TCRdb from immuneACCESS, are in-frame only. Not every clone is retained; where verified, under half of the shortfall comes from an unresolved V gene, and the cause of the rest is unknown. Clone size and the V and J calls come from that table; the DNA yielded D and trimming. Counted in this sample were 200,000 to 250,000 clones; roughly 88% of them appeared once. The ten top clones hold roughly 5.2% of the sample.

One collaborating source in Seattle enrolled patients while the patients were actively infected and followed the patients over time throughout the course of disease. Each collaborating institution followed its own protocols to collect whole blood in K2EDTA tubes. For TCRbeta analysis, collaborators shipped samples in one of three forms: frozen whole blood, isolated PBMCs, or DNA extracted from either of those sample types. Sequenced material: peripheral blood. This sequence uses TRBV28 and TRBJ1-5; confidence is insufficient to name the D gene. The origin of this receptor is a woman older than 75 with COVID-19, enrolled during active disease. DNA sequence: TGTGCCAGCAGCAGCGATCAGCCCCAGCATTTT. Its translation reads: CASSSDQPQHF.